A selection of T cell receptor beta chains follows, all from one sample in a study of HIV-infected patients and healthy controls. TCRdb independently ran MiXCR on the 5' RACE reads; one entry per CDR3 protein. The sample records about 6,500 distinct CDR3 sequences, more than 6.5% being singletons. This specimen was blood, taken during antiretroviral therapy. The receptors shown here come from an adult with HIV infection. Each CDR3 is given with its conserved first and last residue. The D gene is left open where the match is weak. Clone size is given for some rows only: seen once, a few or many times, or a class if the clone is expanded.

J,size,V,D,length,DNA,CDR3
TRBJ2-7,medium-sized,TRBV10-3,NA,14,TGTGCCATCAGTGAGGGGAAGGCGGACTACGAGCAGTACTTC,CAISEGKADYEQYF
TRBJ2-5,medium-sized,TRBV7-2,TRBD2,16,TGTGCCAGCAGCCCCGACGGACTAGCGGACCAAGAGACCCAGTACTTC,CASSPDGLADQETQYF
TRBJ2-2,NA,TRBV20-1,NA,16,TGCAGTGCTAGAGACCCTCGCGGGGCGAACACCGGGGAGCTGTTTTTT,CSARDPRGANTGELFF
TRBJ1-1,medium-sized,TRBV4-1,NA,15,TGCGCCAGCAGCCAAGGCCCGACGGAGAACACTGAAGCTTTCTTT,CASSQGPTENTEAFF
TRBJ2-5,medium-sized,TRBV3-1,NA,14,TGTGCCAGCACCCCCAGATACCAACAAGAGACCCAGTACTTC,CASTPRYQQETQYF
TRBJ2-7,medium-sized,TRBV7-9,TRBD2,15,TGTGCCAGCAGCCCAAAGGGGACTAGGCCCTACGAGCAGTACTTC,CASSPKGTRPYEQYF
TRBJ1-6,many,TRBV6-6,NA,16,TGTGCCAGCAGTTACTCGGAATCGGGGGTTAATTCACCCCTCCACTTT,CASSYSESGVNSPLHF
TRBJ2-6,many,TRBV5-8,NA,15,TGTGCCAGCAGAATGTTGCTCTCTGGGGCCAACGTCCTGACTTTC,CASRMLLSGANVLTF
TRBJ2-7,many,TRBV6-5,NA,16,TGTGCCAGCAGTTCCCCTAAACAGGGATTAGGGTACGAGCAGTACTTC,CASSSPKQGLGYEQYF
TRBJ2-3,medium-sized,TRBV28,TRBD2,16,TGTGCCAGCAGTTTTCCTAGCGGGGGAGGCACAGATACGCAGTATTTT,CASSFPSGGGTDTQYF
TRBJ1-2,medium-sized,TRBV27,TRBD1,15,TGTGCCAGCAGTTGGGGACAGGGGTTCCTCTATGGCTACACCTTC,CASSWGQGFLYGYTF
TRBJ2-1,medium-sized,TRBV2,NA,14,TGTGCCAGCAGTGGGCACCCCAGCAGTAATGAGCAGTTCTTC,CASSGHPSSNEQFF
TRBJ2-1,NA,TRBV2,NA,15,TGTGCCAGCAGGATCGACCCAAGCTCCTACAATGAGCAGTTCTTC,CASRIDPSSYNEQFF
TRBJ2-7,medium-sized,TRBV28,NA,14,TGTGCCAGCAGTGCCTTTTACAGGGCCCACGAGCAGTACTTC,CASSAFYRAHEQYF
TRBJ2-7,NA,TRBV2,NA,16,TGTGCCAGCGGTGAAGCGCAGGACTTCACTCGCGGAGAGCAGTACTTC,CASGEAQDFTRGEQYF
TRBJ2-2,few,TRBV10-3,NA,12,TGTGCCATCAGTGTTAACACCGGGGAGCTGTTTTTT,CAISVNTGELFF
TRBJ2-2,NA,TRBV30,TRBD1,12,TGTGCCTGGACTCAGGGGGCCGGGGAGCTGTTTTTT,CAWTQGAGELFF
TRBJ1-1,medium-sized,TRBV10-3,NA,13,TGTGCCATCAGTGAGGACGGGAGGCCTGAAGCTTTCTTT,CAISEDGRPEAFF
TRBJ2-1,medium-sized,TRBV5-4,NA,15,TGTGCCAGCAGCTTGGCGGGAGCCGCGGCCAATGAGCAGTTCTTC,CASSLAGAAANEQFF
TRBJ2-3,medium-sized,TRBV12-3/TRBV12-4,NA,16,TGTGCCAGCAGTCCCCGAGTAGTTGCTAGCACAGATACGCAGTATTTT,CASSPRVVASTDTQYF
TRBJ2-1,NA,TRBV5-6,NA,14,TGTGCCAGCAGCTGGAGCGGGTCCTACAATGAGCAGTTCTTC,CASSWSGSYNEQFF
TRBJ2-1,medium-sized,TRBV7-9,TRBD2,13,TGTGCCAGCAGAGGGACTACGAACAATGAGCAGTTCTTC,CASRGTTNNEQFF
TRBJ2-3,many,TRBV14,TRBD2,18,TGTGCCAGCAGCCAATCTCAAGCGGGGGCTTTTTTCACAGATACGCAGTATTTT,CASSQSQAGAFFTDTQYF
TRBJ2-1,many,TRBV28,TRBD2,15,TGTGCCAGCAGCTCCGGACTAGCGGGGGTGAATGAGCAGTTCTTC,CASSSGLAGVNEQFF
TRBJ2-7,NA,TRBV19,TRBD1,15,TGTGCCAGTAGTCCGACCGGGACAGTCTCCTACGAGCAGTACTTC,CASSPTGTVSYEQYF
TRBJ1-1,medium-sized,TRBV10-3,TRBD1,16,TGTGCCATCAGCCACAGGGACAGCGATATGAACACTGAAGCTTTCTTT,CAISHRDSDMNTEAFF
TRBJ2-7,few,TRBV7-9,TRBD1,15,TGTGCCAGCAGCTTAGTCGGACAGGGGGAGTGCGAGCAGTACTTC,CASSLVGQGECEQYF
TRBJ2-1,medium-sized,TRBV28,NA,18,TGTGCCAGCAGTTACTTGGCCGGACAAAAGGGGTCCTACAATGAGCAGTTCTTC,CASSYLAGQKGSYNEQFF
TRBJ2-6,medium-sized,TRBV6-1,TRBD1,16,TGTGCCAGCAGTGCCCAGGGGGCAGGTGGGGCCAACGTCCTGACTTTC,CASSAQGAGGANVLTF
TRBJ2-1,once,TRBV5-1,NA,16,TGCGCCAGCTTTACTCCCGGGACTGCATCGTACAATGAGCAGTTCTTC,CASFTPGTASYNEQFF
TRBJ1-1,medium-sized,TRBV4-2,NA,14,TGTGCCAGCAGCCAAGATTCCGGGGGCCCTGAAGCTTTCTTT,CASSQDSGGPEAFF
TRBJ1-2,medium-sized,TRBV6-1,NA,14,TGTGCCAGCAGTGAAGCACAGGCTAACTATGGCTACACCTTC,CASSEAQANYGYTF
TRBJ2-7,medium-sized,TRBV2,TRBD2,14,TGTGCCAGCGGCACACCGGGACTATTATACGAGCAGTACTTC,CASGTPGLLYEQYF
TRBJ1-1,medium-sized,TRBV5-5,NA,14,TGTGCCAGCAGACCGGTGGGGGGCGGCACTGAAGCTTTCTTT,CASRPVGGGTEAFF
TRBJ2-2,once,TRBV27,NA,16,TGTGCCAGCACCCAAGGGGGGGGGCGAAACACCGGGGAGCTGTTTTTT,CASTQGGGRNTGELFF
TRBJ2-1,medium-sized,TRBV7-8,TRBD2,16,TGTGCCAGCAGCTTATTAGCGGGAGGGCCCTACAATGAGCAGTTCTTC,CASSLLAGGPYNEQFF
TRBJ2-7,many,TRBV5-6,TRBD1,15,TGTGCCAGCAGCTCCGGGACAGGGGCCCCCTACGAGCAGTACTTC,CASSSGTGAPYEQYF
TRBJ2-1,medium-sized,TRBV2,TRBD1,15,TGTGCCAGCAGGCCCGGGACAGGACCTATCAATGAGCAGTTCTTC,CASRPGTGPINEQFF
TRBJ2-7,NA,TRBV2,NA,14,TGTGCCAGCATGATCGGGACTGGAGCCTACGAGCAGTACTTC,CASMIGTGAYEQYF
TRBJ2-2,few,TRBV12-3/TRBV12-4,NA,15,TGTGCCAGCAGTTTTAGGCAGGGGAACACCGGGGAGCTGTTTTTT,CASSFRQGNTGELFF
TRBJ2-3,many,TRBV20-1,TRBD2,15,TGCAGTGCTAGAGAGATACTAGCGGGACCGGATACGCAGTATTTT,CSAREILAGPDTQYF
TRBJ2-7,medium-sized,TRBV28,NA,14,TGTGCCAGCAGTTTTCAAGGGTCCATCGGAGAGCAGTACTTC,CASSFQGSIGEQYF
TRBJ2-7,many,TRBV9,NA,15,TGTGCCAGCAGCGTAGGGGACTCAGTCTCCTACGAGCAGTACTTC,CASSVGDSVSYEQYF
TRBJ2-1,medium-sized,TRBV20-1,NA,15,TGCAGTGCTAGAGATATCACGGGGGCCTACAATGAGCAGTTCTTC,CSARDITGAYNEQFF
TRBJ2-7,medium-sized,TRBV7-2,NA,16,TGTGCCAGCAGCTTAGAGGACAGCTCCGCTTCCTACGAGCAGTACTTC,CASSLEDSSASYEQYF
TRBJ2-7,medium-sized,TRBV28,NA,13,TGTGCCAGCAGTTCGACCCTTTCCTACGAGCAGTACTTC,CASSSTLSYEQYF
TRBJ1-1,many,TRBV15,NA,14,TGTGCCACCAGCAGAGACCCTCCGGACAGTGAAGCTTTCTTT,CATSRDPPDSEAFF
TRBJ1-5,many,TRBV3-1,NA,13,TGTGCCAGCAGCCCGAGTAGTGGTCAGCCCCAGCATTTT,CASSPSSGQPQHF
TRBJ1-1,many,TRBV20-1,TRBD1,14,TGCAGTACCTTTAGAATTGACAGGGGGCATGGAGCTTTCTTT,CSTFRIDRGHGAFF
TRBJ2-1,many,TRBV24-1,NA,15,TGTGCCACCAGCCCAGGTCCCCTCTCCTACAATGAGCAGTTCTTC,CATSPGPLSYNEQFF